The clone carrying this T cell receptor beta chain was counted between two and nine times. Its antigen is undetermined. The CDR3 extends over 16 amino acids. The V gene end was trimmed by 3 bases and the J gene end by 3 bases; junction bases not matched to a gene: 11. The germline CDR1 and CDR2 sequences are LNHDA and SQIVND (reference sequence). These data originate in a study of T-cell reconstitution after alpha-beta-depleted transplantation in children. Findings and limits, study-wide: Newly produced T cells mostly provided counts and TCRbeta diversity after one year, as hyperexpanded clones declined. Reportedly, alpha-beta T cells present about two months post-transplant originated from several hundred expanded clones of graft origin. Surviving thymic progenitors and recipient T cells were the source of high TCRbeta diversity at day 60 in some patients.

This sample's TCRbeta library carried unique molecular identifier barcodes. TCRdb reprocessed the PCR reads via MiXCR and lists one record per CDR3 protein. The sample yields 300,000 or so distinct CDR3 sequences, over 20% seen once. This TCR came from a male patient aged 5 to 17 who had a stem cell transplant for acute lymphoblastic leukemia, so the T cells may come from the graft donor. The V gene is TRBV19, the J gene TRBJ2-7, with 7 bases aligning to TRBD1. The input for sequencing was PBMCs, mostly from graft donor cells, taken 180 days after TCRalphabeta/CD19-depleted stem cell transplant. This CDR3 reads CASSMGLAGGLYEQYF. The CDR3 coding sequence is TGTGCCAGTAGTATGGGGCTGGCAGGGGGTCTCTACGAGCAGTACTTC.